The 25 T cell receptor beta chains reported below all come from one sample, sequenced in a study of glioma-infiltrating T cells. TCR alpha and beta CDR3 regions were amplified from RNA using iRepertoire nested multiplex PCR. One entry per CDR3 protein results from TCRdb running MiXCR on the multiplex PCR reads. The data show 150,000 to 200,000 distinct CDR3 sequences, around 40% seen once. Sequenced material: glioma tissue, nonneoplastic brain tissue, or PBMCs (not recorded which). These receptors were collected from a human donor with low-grade glioma or glioblastoma, undergoing nonglioma brain surgery, or in good health (not recorded which).

In its sample, this clonotype was seen many times. The rearrangement links TRBV12-3 or TRBV12-4 to TRBJ2-7; 11 bases agree with TRBD2. V shed 6 bases, J shed 6 bases, and the junction held 7 bases outside the gene matches. The CDR3 length is 14 residues. CDR3 protein: CASREGLAVGEQYF. DNA of the CDR3: TGTGCCAGCAGAGAGGGACTAGCGGTCGGCGAGCAGTACTTC.

The V call is TRBV6-1, the J call TRBJ1-5; D remains unclear. CDR1 MNHNS and CDR2 SASEGT come from the germline V gene. Trimming stripped 5 bases from V and 6 bases from J, with 14 bases between. The CDR3 spans 14 residues. CDR3 amino acids: CASSMSKEGQPQHF. The CDR3 nucleotides read TGTGCCAGCAGTATGTCCAAAGAGGGTCAGCCCCAGCATTTT.

The rearrangement joins TRBV6-5 to TRBJ2-7; D remains unclear. Germline V CDR1 and CDR2: MNHEY, SVGAGI. Trimming shortened V by 10 bases and J by 0 bases, and 10 bases separated the two germline ends. This CDR3 has 12 amino acids. The CDR3: CAIKTASYEQYF. The CDR3 DNA sequence: TGTGCCATAAAGACGGCCTCCTACGAGCAGTACTTC.

Notes on this clonotype: The final CDR3 position lacks the conserved phenylalanine or tryptophan, pointing to a likely read error. This chain uses TRBV6-2 or TRBV6-3 with TRBJ2-5; D unresolved. The germline gives CDR1 MNHEY, CDR2 SVGEGT. The CDR3 length is 11 residues. The CDR3 loop reads CASSEQETQYL. The CDR3 bases are TGTGCCAGCAGTGAACAAGAGACACAGTACTTA.

J is TRBJ1-5 and V is TRBV19; TRBD1 agrees at 9 bases. Germline CDR1 LNHDA, CDR2 SQIVND (reference sequence). The V and J ends lost 3 bases and 6 bases, in that order; junction bases with no gene match: 6. There are 15 residues in the CDR3. The CDR3 bases are TGTGCCAGTAGTATTCCGGGACAGGGCTCTCAGCCCCAGCATTTT. Translating it yields CASSIPGQGSQPQHF.

A word on this clonotype: This may be a read error: a much more frequent sequence differs by one nucleotide. CDR3 in DNA: TGTGCCAGCAACCCTAGCGGGACCTCCTACAATGAGCAGTTCTTC. As protein: CASNPSGTSYNEQFF. The rearrangement joins TRBV28 to TRBJ2-1, with 9 bases identical to TRBD2. V shed 7 bases and J 0 bases; nucleotides not matched to a gene: 4. The V gene's germline CDR1 is MDHEN and CDR2 SYDVKM. The CDR3 consists of 15 residues.

Notes on this clonotype: This could be a read error, since a much larger clone is one nucleotide away. This rearrangement joins TRBV5-8 to TRBJ1-3; 8 nucleotides match TRBD1. This CDR3 is built from 15 residues. With V trimmed by 5 bases and J by 5 bases, 9 bases remained unmatched. Germline V gene lookup returns CDR1 SGHTS and CDR2 YDEGEE. CDR3 loop: CASSQSGTGRNTIYF. CDR3 bases: TGTGCCAGCAGTCAGTCCGGGACAGGCAGAAACACCATATATTTT. Complete variable domain (other parts from reference TRBV5-8 and TRBJ1-3): EAGVTQSPTHLIKTRGQQATLRCSPISGHTSVYWYQQALGLGLQFLLWYDEGEERNRGNFPPRFSGRQFPNYSSELNVNALELEDSALYLCASSQSGTGRNTIYFGEGSWLTVV.

Concerning this clonotype itself: A much larger clone lies a single base off, so this may be a read error. The chain links TRBV5-4 to TRBJ2-3; 14 bases agree with TRBD2. V lost 0 bases and J lost 3; bases outside the gene matches: 0. Germline loops: CDR1 SGHNT, CDR2 YYREEE (reference sequence). The CDR3 is 16 amino acids. The CDR3 DNA is TGTGCCAGCAGCTTGGGGACTAGCGGGAGGACAGATACGCAGTATTTT. Residues: CASSLGTSGRTDTQYF.

This clonotype was counted many times. The V call is TRBV20-1, the J call TRBJ2-1, with 8 positions matching TRBD2. This CDR3 comprises 16 residues. Germline CDR1 DFQATT, CDR2 SNEGSKA (reference sequence). V shed 6 bases and J 4 bases; nucleotides not matched to a gene: 14. CDR3 loop: CSAALLTSATYNEQFF. The CDR3 DNA is TGCAGTGCCGCACTCCTGACTAGCGCGACGTACAATGAGCAGTTCTTC.

With regard to this clonotype: Given the absence of the conserved phenylalanine or tryptophan at the CDR3 end, a read error is likely. The DNA is left out, because the CDR3 cannot be placed on it with certainty; the CDR3 is given as TCRdb lists it. J is TRBJ2-5 and V is TRBV24-1. Including both end residues, the CDR3 is 10 amino acids long. The germline V gene encodes CDR1 KGHDR and CDR2 SFDVKD. The CDR3 is CATSENRDRI.

Points on this clonotype: A much larger clone is a single base away; this may be a read error. The gene calls are TRBV24-1 and TRBJ1-1; a possible D gene is TRBD1 (6 bases). V dropped 2 bases and J dropped 3 bases, with 15 bases sitting between them. The V gene's germline CDR1 is KGHDR and CDR2 SFDVKD. This CDR3 comprises 16 residues. DNA for the CDR3: TGTGCCACCAGTGATTCCGGACAGACAAGGGACACTGAAGCTTTCTTT. Its protein is CATSDSGQTRDTEAFF.

As for this clonotype: A single base separates this from a much larger clone, so it may be a read error. V gene TRBV7-2 combines with J gene TRBJ2-3; no reliable D call. V dropped 1 base and J dropped 0 bases, with 11 bases sitting between them. This CDR3 is 16 amino acids long. Germline-derived CDR1 and CDR2 are SGHTA and FQGNSA. The CDR3 sequence is CASSLGPARSTDTQYF. CDR3 nucleotides: TGTGCCAGCAGCTTAGGACCAGCGCGAAGCACAGATACGCAGTATTTT.

This clonotype was detected ten times or more. The V gene is TRBV7-6, the J gene TRBJ2-1; no clear D gene. The germline CDR1 and CDR2 sequences are SGHVS and FNYEAQ. Deletions cut 5 bases from V and 6 bases from J, with 8 bases between. This CDR3 has 12 amino acids. The CDR3 sequence: CASSLKGNEQFF. In nucleotides, the CDR3 is TGTGCCAGCAGCCTGAAAGGCAATGAGCAGTTCTTC.

This clonotype was observed many times. This chain joins TRBV2 and TRBJ2-7; D ambiguous. V gave up 10 bases and J gave up 0 bases, with 13 bases separating them. In germline, CDR1 is SNHLY, CDR2 FYNNEI. The CDR3 covers 13 residues. CDR3: CATSGVSSYEQYF. The CDR3 nucleotides are TGTGCCACCTCGGGTGTCAGCTCCTACGAGCAGTACTTC.

Concerning this clonotype itself: The final CDR3 position lacks the conserved phenylalanine or tryptophan, pointing to a likely read error. The rearrangement joins TRBV6-1 to TRBJ1-2, with D hard to call. Deletions cut 1 base from V and 8 bases from J, with 14 bases between. The germline gives CDR1 MNHNS, CDR2 SASEGT. This CDR3 has 14 amino acids. In nucleotides, the CDR3 is TGTGCCAGCAGTGAAGTTAGGAACACCAGAGGCTACACCCTC. Amino acid sequence: CASSEVRNTRGYTL.

Details on this clonotype: The junction shows a germline mismatch at one end, possibly a read error. This chain joins TRBV7-9 and TRBJ2-5, with TRBD2 matching 7 bases. The CDR3 runs 19 residues. CDR1 and CDR2 from the germline V gene are SEHNR and FQNEAQ (reference sequence). CDR3: CSSSRNVAGIGGAQETQYF. Written as DNA, the CDR3 is TGTTCCAGCAGCCGGAACGTAGCGGGTATAGGAGGGGCCCAAGAGACCCAGTACTTC.

CDR3 sequence (DNA): TGTGCCAGCAGCCCCCGGGTAGCGGGTGATACGCAGTATTTT. Its translation: CASSPRVAGDTQYF. The chain couples TRBV11-2 to TRBJ2-3; 7 positions match TRBD2. CDR1 and CDR2 (germline): SGHAT, FQNNGV. The length of the CDR3 is 14 residues. The trim removed 5 bases at V and 6 bases at J, leaving 8 bases unmatched. Full variable domain (outside the CDR3, taken from reference TRBV11-2 and TRBJ2-3): EAGVAQSPRYKIIEKRQSVAFWCNPISGHATLYWYQQILGQGPKLLIQFQNNGVVDDSQLPKDRFSAERLKGVDSTLKIQPAKLEDSAVYLCASSPRVAGDTQYFGPGTRLTVL.

Details on this clonotype: A read error is possible here, since a much larger clone lies one base away. The chain joins TRBV29-1 to TRBJ1-1; perhaps TRBD1 as D (5 bases). The CDR3 runs to 11 residues. Germline-derived CDR1 and CDR2 are SQVTM and ANQGSEA. The CDR3 region is CSVAVSREDFF. DNA of the CDR3: TGCAGCGTTGCGGTCAGCAGGGAAGATTTCTTT.

Notes on this clonotype: This may come from a read error, since a much larger clone is one base off. V gene TRBV6-9 combines with J gene TRBJ2-1, with 8 bases lining up with TRBD2. The CDR3 sequence is 16 residues long. The germline gives CDR1 MNHGY, CDR2 SVAAGI. After removal of 4 bases from V and 12 bases from J, the junction contained 17 bases not matched to a gene. Here the CDR3 reads CASSFSPGLVGGGQFF. In DNA, the CDR3 is TGTGCCAGCAGTTTCTCCCCGGGACTAGTTGGTGGTGGGCAGTTCTTC.

As to this clonotype: This may be a read error, as it is one base from a much larger clone. The chain joins TRBV7-9 to TRBJ1-2; D unclear. CDR1 and CDR2 from the germline V gene are SEHNR and FQNEAQ (reference sequence). V dropped 5 bases and J dropped 12 bases, with 22 bases sitting between them. The CDR3 extends over 14 amino acids. CDR3 sequence (DNA): TGTGCCAGCAGCCTCGACATGTCACACGAGAGTAACACCTTC. The encoded protein is CASSLDMSHESNTF.

As concerns this clonotype: Without the conserved terminal phenylalanine or tryptophan, this CDR3 likely stems from a read error. This sequence joins TRBV28 and TRBJ1-2; 7 bases map to TRBD1. CDR3 length: 14 residues. From germline, CDR1 is MDHEN and CDR2 SYDVKM. The J segment lost 4 bases and the V segment lost 9 bases, leaving 11 bases of the junction unmatched. The CDR3 coding sequence is TGTGCCAGGAGGGAATCGGGACAGACCTATGGCTACACCTTG. It codes for CARRESGQTYGYTL.

The J gene is TRBJ1-5, the V gene TRBV11-2; possible D gene TRBD1, 5 bases. The CDR3 covers 15 residues. V was pared by 7 bases and J by 3 bases, with 16 bases between. The germline CDR1 and CDR2 sequences are SGHAT and FQNNGV. CDR3 nucleotide sequence: TGTGCCAGCATCTCACAGGTGGGCTACAATCAGCCCCAGCATTTT. Translation gives CASISQVGYNQPQHF.

In the case of this clonotype: A much larger clonotype is one base distant, so this may be a read error. The chain is built from TRBV2 and TRBJ1-3, with a weak D call TRBD1 (5 bases). The germline V and J ends were trimmed by 5 bases and 3 bases, with 14 bases remaining between them. CDR3 length equals 15 residues. Per the germline V gene, CDR1 is SNHLY and CDR2 is FYNNEI. CDR3 bases: TGTGCCAGCAGTAAACTTTGGGGCCTTGGAAACACCATATATTTT. It specifies CASSKLWGLGNTIYF.

This clonotype was counted between two and nine times. The chain joins TRBV19 to TRBJ1-2; 7 bases line up with TRBD1. Trimming removed 4 bases from V and 0 bases from J; junction bases left unmatched: 11. CDR1 is LNHDA and CDR2 is SQIVND in the germline V gene (reference sequence). The CDR3 has 17 residues. The CDR3 DNA is TGTGCCAGTAGTACGGGGACAGCCAATTCAGCTAACTATGGCTACACCTTC. Translation: CASSTGTANSANYGYTF.

The sample holds a few counts of this clonotype. This rearrangement joins TRBV19 to TRBJ1-5; 7 nucleotides agree with TRBD1. After removal of 4 bases from V and 4 bases from J, the junction contained 4 bases not matched to a gene. The CDR3 consists of 14 residues. Germline V lookup: CDR1 LNHDA, CDR2 SQIVND (reference sequence). Written as DNA, the CDR3 is TGTGCCAGTAGTACCGGGACAGAGAATCAGCCCCAGCATTTT. Its translation: CASSTGTENQPQHF. Filled out from reference TRBV19 and TRBJ1-5, the complete variable domain reads DGGITQSPKYLFRKEGQNVTLSCEQNLNHDAMYWYRQDPGQGLRLIYYSQIVNDFQKGDIAEGYSVSREKKESFPLTVTSAQKNPTAFYLCASSTGTENQPQHFGDGTRLSIL.